The rows below give T cell receptor beta chains drawn from one sample of a study of cytomegalovirus exposure and HLA in healthy donors. TCRdb's copy holds only in-frame clones and misses some; the assay was immunoSEQ multiplex PCR. The table has about 150,000 clones, 80% to 90% seen once. The sequenced sample was PBMCs. The receptors originated from a woman aged 40 to 50 in good health and CMV-seropositive. CDR3s include the opening cysteine and the closing phenylalanine or tryptophan. The D gene is left open where the match is weak. Clone size is given for some rows only: seen once, a few or many times, or a class if the clone is expanded.

clone size	J gene	V gene	D gene	CDR3 protein	CDR3 DNA
-	TRBJ1-1	TRBV13	-	CASSPLQGWNTEAFF	TGTGCCAGCAGCCCTTTACAGGGTTGGAACACTGAAGCTTTCTTT
-	TRBJ2-3	TRBV10-1	TRBD2	CASSDSGAKDTQYF	TGCGCCAGCAGTGATAGCGGGGCGAAAGATACGCAGTATTTT
few	TRBJ1-4	TRBV5-4	-	CASSRQDGEEKLFF	TGTGCCAGCAGTAGACAGGATGGAGAGGAAAAACTGTTTTTT
-	TRBJ2-3	TRBV5-6	TRBD1	CASSLTGGAGVTIKDTQYF	TGTGCCAGCAGCTTGACAGGGGGCGCGGGAGTCACGATAAAAGATACGCAGTATTTT
-	TRBJ1-6	TRBV30	-	CAWSTGRAYNSPLHF	TGTGCCTGGAGTACTGGTCGCGCCTATAATTCACCCCTCCACTTT
few	TRBJ1-1	TRBV7-2	-	CASSRTEIEAFF	TGTGCCAGCAGCCGGACAGAAATTGAAGCTTTCTTT
-	TRBJ1-1	TRBV30	TRBD1	CAWLDRGREVREAFF	TGTGCCTGGCTGGACAGGGGGCGAGAAGTAAGGGAAGCTTTCTTT
-	TRBJ1-1	TRBV6-1	TRBD1	CASSLDRVRTEAFF	TGTGCCAGCAGTCTGGACAGGGTACGGACTGAAGCTTTCTTT
-	TRBJ2-2	TRBV4-1	TRBD2	CASSHSPAGGPDTGELFF	TGCGCCAGCAGCCATTCCCCAGCGGGAGGGCCCGACACCGGGGAGCTGTTTTTT
-	TRBJ2-3	TRBV15	TRBD2	CATSRVGLAGASTDTQYF	TGTGCCACCAGCAGGGTGGGACTAGCGGGGGCTAGCACAGATACGCAGTATTTT
-	TRBJ1-3	TRBV27	-	CAVEQLEGRLDTIYF	TGTGCAGTAGAACAACTGGAGGGACGATTAGACACCATATATTTT
-	TRBJ2-7	TRBV7-3	-	CASSPAASSGEQYF	TGTGCCAGCAGCCCCGCGGCTAGCTCGGGCGAGCAGTACTTC
few	TRBJ1-4	TRBV5-1	-	CASRPVGTSNEKLFF	TGCGCCAGCAGACCAGTCGGGACTAGTAATGAAAAACTGTTTTTT
-	TRBJ2-7	TRBV6-1	TRBD2	CASSEGGSGRFSYEQYF	TGTGCCAGCAGTGAAGGGGGTAGCGGGAGGTTTTCCTACGAGCAGTACTTC
once	TRBJ1-6	TRBV19	TRBD1	CASSIGTGSSPLHF	TGTGCCAGTAGTATCGGGACAGGGAGTTCACCCCTCCACTTT
once	TRBJ2-7	TRBV30	TRBD2	CAWSRGLAGVDEQYF	TGTGCCTGGAGTAGAGGGCTAGCGGGAGTTGACGAGCAGTACTTC
-	TRBJ1-1	TRBV30	TRBD1	CAWRGRTGENTEAFF	TGTGCCTGGAGGGGAAGGACAGGGGAGAACACTGAAGCTTTCTTT
-	TRBJ1-3	TRBV30	-	CAWSVAFGSSGNTIYF	TGTGCCTGGAGTGTCGCTTTTGGTAGCTCTGGAAACACCATATATTTT
-	TRBJ2-7	TRBV11-2	-	CASSLDNYEQYF	TGTGCCAGCAGCCTAGACAACTACGAGCAGTACTTC
-	TRBJ2-2	TRBV9	-	CASSVGWGDTGELFF	TGTGCCAGCAGCGTAGGATGGGGGGACACCGGGGAGCTGTTTTTT
-	TRBJ2-2	TRBV7-3	TRBD1	CASSLGQGGRSGTGELFF	TGTGCCAGCAGCCTTGGACAGGGGGGTCGATCGGGCACCGGGGAGCTGTTTTTT
-	TRBJ2-5	TRBV5-6	TRBD1	CASSLGTGLSQETQYF	TGTGCCAGCAGCTTGGGGACAGGCTTATCCCAAGAGACCCAGTACTTC
-	TRBJ2-7	TRBV28	TRBD2	CASGGDGDYEQYF	TGTGCCAGCGGGGGGGACGGAGACTACGAGCAGTACTTC
-	TRBJ2-7	TRBV6-5	TRBD1	CASTDRGGYEQYF	TGTGCCAGCACCGACAGGGGGGGATACGAGCAGTACTTC
-	TRBJ2-5	TRBV5-4	TRBD2	CASSWTSRETQYF	TGTGCCAGCAGCTGGACTAGTCGGGAGACCCAGTACTTC
-	TRBJ2-2	TRBV7-9	TRBD1	CASTWGDRGNTGELFF	TGTGCCAGCACCTGGGGGGACAGGGGAAACACCGGGGAGCTGTTTTTT
-	TRBJ2-1	TRBV4-3	-	CASSQWGGGAQNEQFF	TGCGCCAGCAGCCAATGGGGTGGGGGGGCCCAGAATGAGCAGTTCTTC
-	TRBJ2-1	TRBV19	-	CASSIQPQGGSMQFF	TGTGCCAGTAGTATCCAGCCTCAGGGGGGCTCGATGCAGTTCTTC
-	TRBJ2-3	TRBV15	TRBD2	CATSRGGLAGATDTQYF	TGTGCCACCAGCAGAGGAGGACTAGCGGGAGCTACGGATACGCAGTATTTT
-	TRBJ2-5	TRBV18	TRBD1	CASSPPGTGYQETQYF	TGTGCCAGCTCACCACCCGGGACAGGGTATCAAGAGACCCAGTACTTC
-	TRBJ1-2	TRBV27	TRBD1	CASSSGGHGYTF	TGTGCCAGCAGTTCAGGGGGCCATGGCTACACCTTC
-	TRBJ1-1	TRBV2	-	CASSDGGWRAFF	TGTGCCAGCAGTGACGGAGGGTGGAGGGCTTTCTTT
few	TRBJ1-1	TRBV6-6	-	CASTYRGSEAFF	TGTGCCAGCACCTACCGGGGATCTGAAGCTTTCTTT
-	TRBJ1-5	TRBV28	-	CASSLPGIQPQHF	TGTGCCAGCAGCCTCCCGGGGATTCAGCCCCAGCATTTT
few	TRBJ2-7	TRBV6-5	-	CASNGGFGEQYF	TGTGCCAGCAACGGTGGCTTCGGGGAGCAGTACTTC
-	TRBJ2-5	TRBV27	TRBD2	CASSLSGRTSGRALGETQYF	TGTGCCAGCAGTTTGTCGGGGCGGACTAGCGGGAGAGCGCTCGGAGAGACCCAGTACTTC
-	TRBJ1-4	TRBV25-1	TRBD1	CASSDYRGYGYEKLFF	TGTGCCAGCAGTGATTACAGGGGGTACGGGTATGAAAAACTGTTTTTT
-	TRBJ1-1	TRBV6-6	TRBD1	CASTSDRAEAFF	TGTGCCAGCACCTCAGACAGGGCTGAAGCTTTCTTT
-	TRBJ2-4	TRBV2	-	CASTSSESGIQYF	TGTGCCAGTACTAGTAGCGAATCTGGCATTCAGTACTTC
-	TRBJ2-7	TRBV7-9	-	CASSPRVYEQYF	TGTGCCAGCAGCCCACGGGTCTACGAGCAGTACTTC